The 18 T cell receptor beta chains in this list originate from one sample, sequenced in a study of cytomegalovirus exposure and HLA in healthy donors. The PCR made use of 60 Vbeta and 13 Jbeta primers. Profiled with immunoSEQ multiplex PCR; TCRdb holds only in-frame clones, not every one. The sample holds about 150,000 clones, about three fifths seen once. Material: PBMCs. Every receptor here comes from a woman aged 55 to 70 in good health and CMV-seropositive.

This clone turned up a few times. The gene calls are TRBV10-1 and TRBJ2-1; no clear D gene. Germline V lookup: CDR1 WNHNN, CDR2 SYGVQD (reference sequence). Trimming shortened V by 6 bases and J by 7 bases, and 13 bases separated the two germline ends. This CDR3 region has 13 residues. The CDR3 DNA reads TGCGCCAGCAGCCTATCCGGTAGTAATGAGCAGTTCTTC. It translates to CASSLSGSNEQFF.

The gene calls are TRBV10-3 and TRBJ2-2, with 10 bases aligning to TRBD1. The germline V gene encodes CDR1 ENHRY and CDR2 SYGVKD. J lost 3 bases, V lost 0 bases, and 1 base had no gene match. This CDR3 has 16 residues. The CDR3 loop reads CAISESGTGDTGELFF. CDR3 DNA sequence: TGTGCCATCAGTGAGTCGGGGACAGGGGACACCGGGGAGCTGTTTTTT.

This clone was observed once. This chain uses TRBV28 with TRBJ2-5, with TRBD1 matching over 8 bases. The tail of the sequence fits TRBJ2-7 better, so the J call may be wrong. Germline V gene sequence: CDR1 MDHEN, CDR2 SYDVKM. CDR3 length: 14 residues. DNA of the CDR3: TGTGCCAGCAGTGGGGACAGGCCCGCCTACGAGCAGTACTTC. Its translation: CASSGDRPAYEQYF.

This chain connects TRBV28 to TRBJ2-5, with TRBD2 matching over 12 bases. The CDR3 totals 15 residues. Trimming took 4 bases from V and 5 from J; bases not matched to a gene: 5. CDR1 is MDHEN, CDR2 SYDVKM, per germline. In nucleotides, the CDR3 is TGTGCCAGCAGTTGGACTAGCGGGATCGGGGAGACCCAGTACTTC. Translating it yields CASSWTSGIGETQYF.

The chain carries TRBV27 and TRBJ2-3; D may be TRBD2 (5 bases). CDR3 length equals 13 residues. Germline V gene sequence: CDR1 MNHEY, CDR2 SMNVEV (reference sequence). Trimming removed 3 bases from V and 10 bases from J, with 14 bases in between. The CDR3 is CASSFGLSRAQYF. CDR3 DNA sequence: TGTGCCAGCAGTTTCGGGTTGTCGCGGGCGCAGTATTTT.

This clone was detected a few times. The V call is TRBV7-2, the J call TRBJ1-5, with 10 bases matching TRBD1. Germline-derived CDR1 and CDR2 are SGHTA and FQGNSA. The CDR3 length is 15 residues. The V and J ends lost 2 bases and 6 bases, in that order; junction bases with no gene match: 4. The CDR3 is CASSLTGTGVQPQHF. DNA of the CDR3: TGTGCCAGCAGCTTAACCGGGACAGGGGTTCAGCCCCAGCATTTT.

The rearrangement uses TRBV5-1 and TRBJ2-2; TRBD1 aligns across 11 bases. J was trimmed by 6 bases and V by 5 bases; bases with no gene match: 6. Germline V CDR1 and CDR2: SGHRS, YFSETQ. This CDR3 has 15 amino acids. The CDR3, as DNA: TGCGCCAGCAGACCCGGGACAGGGGGATCCGGGGAGCTGTTTTTT. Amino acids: CASRPGTGGSGELFF.

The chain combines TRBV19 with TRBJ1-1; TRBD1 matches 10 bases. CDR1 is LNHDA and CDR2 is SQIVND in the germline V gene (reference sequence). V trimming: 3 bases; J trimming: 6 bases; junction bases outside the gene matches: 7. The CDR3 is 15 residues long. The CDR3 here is CASSIWGQGSAEAFF. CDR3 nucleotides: TGTGCCAGTAGTATCTGGGGACAGGGGTCGGCTGAAGCTTTCTTT.

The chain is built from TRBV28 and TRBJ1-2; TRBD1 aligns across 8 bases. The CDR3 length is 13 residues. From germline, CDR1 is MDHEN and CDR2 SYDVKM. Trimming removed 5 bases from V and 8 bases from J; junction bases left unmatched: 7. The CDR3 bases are TGTGCCAGCAGTACCCGACAGGGGAGCGGCTACACCTTC. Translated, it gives CASSTRQGSGYTF.

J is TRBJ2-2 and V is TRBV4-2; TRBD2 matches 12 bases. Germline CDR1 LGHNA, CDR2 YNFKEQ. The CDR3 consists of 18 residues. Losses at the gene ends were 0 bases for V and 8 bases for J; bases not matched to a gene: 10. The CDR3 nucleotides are TGTGCCAGCAGCCAAGAGGTCCCGACTAGCGGGAGATCGGGGGAGCTGTTTTTT. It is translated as CASSQEVPTSGRSGELFF.

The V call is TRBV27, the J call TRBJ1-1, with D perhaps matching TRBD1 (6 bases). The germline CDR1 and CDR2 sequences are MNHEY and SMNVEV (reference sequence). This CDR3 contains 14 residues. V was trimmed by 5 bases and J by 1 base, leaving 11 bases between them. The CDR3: CASSLGGPNTEAFF. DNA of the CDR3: TGTGCCAGCAGTCTCGGGGGGCCGAACACTGAAGCTTTCTTT.

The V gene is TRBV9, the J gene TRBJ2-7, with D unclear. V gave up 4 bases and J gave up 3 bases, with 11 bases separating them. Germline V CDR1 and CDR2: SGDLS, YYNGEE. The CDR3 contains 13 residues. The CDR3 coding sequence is TGTGCCAGCAGCTCCCATACAAACTACGAGCAGTACTTC. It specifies CASSSHTNYEQYF.

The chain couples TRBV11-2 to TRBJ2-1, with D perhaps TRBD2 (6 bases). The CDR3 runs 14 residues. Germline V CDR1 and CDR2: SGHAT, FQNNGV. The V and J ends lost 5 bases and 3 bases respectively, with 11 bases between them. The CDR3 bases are TGTGCCAGCAGCCCCGGGACTCACTACAATGAGCAGTTCTTC. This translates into CASSPGTHYNEQFF.

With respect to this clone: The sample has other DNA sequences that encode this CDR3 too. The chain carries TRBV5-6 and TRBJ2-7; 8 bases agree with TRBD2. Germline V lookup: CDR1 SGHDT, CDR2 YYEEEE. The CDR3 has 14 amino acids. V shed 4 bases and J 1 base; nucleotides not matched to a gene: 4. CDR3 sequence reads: CASSTSGSSYEQYF. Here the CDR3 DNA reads TGTGCCAGCAGCACTAGCGGAAGTTCCTACGAGCAGTACTTC.

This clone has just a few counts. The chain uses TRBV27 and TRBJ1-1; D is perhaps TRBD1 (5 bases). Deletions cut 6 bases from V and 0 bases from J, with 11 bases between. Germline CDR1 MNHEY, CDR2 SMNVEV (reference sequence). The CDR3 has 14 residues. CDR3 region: CASSRVRVNTEAFF. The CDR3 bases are TGTGCCAGCAGCAGGGTCCGGGTGAACACTGAAGCTTTCTTT.

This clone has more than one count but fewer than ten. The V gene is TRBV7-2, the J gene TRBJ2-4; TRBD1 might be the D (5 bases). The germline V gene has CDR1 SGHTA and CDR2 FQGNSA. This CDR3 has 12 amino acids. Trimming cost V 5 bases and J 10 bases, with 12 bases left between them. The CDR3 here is CASSDGPGIQYF. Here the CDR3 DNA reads TGTGCCAGCAGCGACGGACCAGGGATTCAGTACTTC.

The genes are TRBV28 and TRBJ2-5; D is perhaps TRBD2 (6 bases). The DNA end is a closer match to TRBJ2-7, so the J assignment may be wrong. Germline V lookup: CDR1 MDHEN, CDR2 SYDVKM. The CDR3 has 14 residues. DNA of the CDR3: TGTGCCAGCAGTTTGGCGGGAAAATTCTACGAGCAGTACTTC. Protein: CASSLAGKFYEQYF.

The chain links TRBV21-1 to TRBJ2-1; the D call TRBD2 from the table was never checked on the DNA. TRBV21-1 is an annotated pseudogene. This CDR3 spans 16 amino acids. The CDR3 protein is CASSWRFGYSYNEQFF. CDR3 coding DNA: TGTGCCAGCAGTTGGCGGTTTGGGTACTCCTACAATGAGCAGTTCTTC.